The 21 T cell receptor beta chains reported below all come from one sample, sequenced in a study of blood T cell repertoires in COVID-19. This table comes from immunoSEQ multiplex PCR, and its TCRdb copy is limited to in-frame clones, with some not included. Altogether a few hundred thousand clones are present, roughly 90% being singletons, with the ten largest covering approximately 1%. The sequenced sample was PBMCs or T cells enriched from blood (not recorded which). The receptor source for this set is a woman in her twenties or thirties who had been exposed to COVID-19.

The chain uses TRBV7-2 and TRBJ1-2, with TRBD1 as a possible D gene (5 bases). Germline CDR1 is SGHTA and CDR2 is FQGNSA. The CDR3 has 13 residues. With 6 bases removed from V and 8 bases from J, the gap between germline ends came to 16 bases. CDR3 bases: TGTGCCAGCAGTTCTGACAGATTTGGAGGCTACACCTTC. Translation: CASSSDRFGGYTF.

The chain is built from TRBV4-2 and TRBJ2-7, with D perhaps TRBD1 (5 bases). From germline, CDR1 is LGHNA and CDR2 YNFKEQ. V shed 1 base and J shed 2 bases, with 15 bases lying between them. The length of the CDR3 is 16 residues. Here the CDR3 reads CASSQASGNPPYEQYF. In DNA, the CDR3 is TGTGCCAGCAGCCAAGCGTCAGGGAATCCCCCCTACGAGCAGTACTTC.

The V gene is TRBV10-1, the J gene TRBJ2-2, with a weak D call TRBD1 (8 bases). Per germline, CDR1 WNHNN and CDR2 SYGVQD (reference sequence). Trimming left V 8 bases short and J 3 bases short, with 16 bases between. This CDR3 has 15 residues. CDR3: CASPTGGGDTGELFF. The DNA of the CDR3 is TGCGCCAGCCCTACAGGGGGAGGGGACACCGGGGAGCTGTTTTTT.

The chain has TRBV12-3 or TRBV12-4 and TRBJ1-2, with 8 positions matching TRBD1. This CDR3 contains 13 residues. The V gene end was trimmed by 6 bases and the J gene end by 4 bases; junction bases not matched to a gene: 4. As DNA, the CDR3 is TGTGCCAGCAGCCACGGACAGGGCTATGGCTACACCTTC. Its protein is CASSHGQGYGYTF.

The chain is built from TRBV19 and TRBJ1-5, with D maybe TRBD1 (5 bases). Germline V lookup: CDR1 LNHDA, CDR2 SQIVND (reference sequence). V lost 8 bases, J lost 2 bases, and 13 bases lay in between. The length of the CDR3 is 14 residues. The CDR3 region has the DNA TGTGCCAGTGGGGGGGGGAGCGGCAATCAGCCCCAGCATTTT. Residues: CASGGGSGNQPQHF.

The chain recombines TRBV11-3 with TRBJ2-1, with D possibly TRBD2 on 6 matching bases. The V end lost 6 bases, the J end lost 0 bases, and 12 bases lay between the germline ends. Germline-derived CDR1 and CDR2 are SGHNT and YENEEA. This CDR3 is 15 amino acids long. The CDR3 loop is CASRRDSGSYNEQFF. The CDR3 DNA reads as TGTGCCAGCAGACGGGACTCCGGCTCCTACAATGAGCAGTTCTTC.

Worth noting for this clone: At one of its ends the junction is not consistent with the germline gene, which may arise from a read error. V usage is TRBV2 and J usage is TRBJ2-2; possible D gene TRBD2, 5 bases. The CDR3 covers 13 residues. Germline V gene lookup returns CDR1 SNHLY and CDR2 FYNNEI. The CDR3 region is CASSQRNTGELFF. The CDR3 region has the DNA TGTGCCAGCAGTCAAAGGAACACCGGGGAGCTGTTCTTT.

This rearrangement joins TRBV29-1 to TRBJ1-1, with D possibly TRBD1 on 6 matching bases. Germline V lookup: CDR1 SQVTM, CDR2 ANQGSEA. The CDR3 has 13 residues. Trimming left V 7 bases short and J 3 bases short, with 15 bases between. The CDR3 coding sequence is TGCAGCGCTGTCAGGGGTCGGGACACTGAAGCTTTCTTT. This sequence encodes CSAVRGRDTEAFF.

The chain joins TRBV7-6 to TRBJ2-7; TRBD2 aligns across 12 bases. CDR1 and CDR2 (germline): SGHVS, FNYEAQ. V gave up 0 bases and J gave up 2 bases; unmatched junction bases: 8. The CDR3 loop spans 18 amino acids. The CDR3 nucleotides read TGTGCCAGCAGCTTAGCGTCAGGGACTAGCGGGTCGACCTACGAGCAGTACTTC. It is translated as CASSLASGTSGSTYEQYF.

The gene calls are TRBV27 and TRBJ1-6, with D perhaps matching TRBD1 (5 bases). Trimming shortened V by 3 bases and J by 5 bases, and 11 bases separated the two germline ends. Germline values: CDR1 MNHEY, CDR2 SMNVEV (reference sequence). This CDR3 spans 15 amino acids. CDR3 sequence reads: CASSFDSFNNSPLHF. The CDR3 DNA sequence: TGTGCCAGCAGTTTTGACAGCTTCAATAATTCACCCCTCCACTTT.

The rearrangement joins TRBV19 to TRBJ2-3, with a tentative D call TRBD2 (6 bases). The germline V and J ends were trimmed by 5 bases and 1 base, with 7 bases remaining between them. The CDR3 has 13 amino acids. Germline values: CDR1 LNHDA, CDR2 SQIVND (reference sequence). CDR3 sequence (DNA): TGTGCCAGTAGTTGGGAGGGCACAGATACGCAGTATTTT. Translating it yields CASSWEGTDTQYF.

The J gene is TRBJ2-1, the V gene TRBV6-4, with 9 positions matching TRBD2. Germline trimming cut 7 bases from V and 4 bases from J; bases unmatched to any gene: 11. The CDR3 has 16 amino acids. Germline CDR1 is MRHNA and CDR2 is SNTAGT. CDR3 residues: CASTPRASGDYNEQFF. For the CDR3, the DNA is TGTGCCAGCACCCCGAGGGCTAGCGGGGATTACAATGAGCAGTTCTTC.

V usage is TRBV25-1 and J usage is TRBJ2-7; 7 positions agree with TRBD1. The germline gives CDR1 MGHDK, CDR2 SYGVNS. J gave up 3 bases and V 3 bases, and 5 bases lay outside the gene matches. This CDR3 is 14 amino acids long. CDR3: CASSDPGGIYEQYF. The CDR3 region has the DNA TGTGCCAGCAGTGACCCAGGGGGTATCTACGAGCAGTACTTC.

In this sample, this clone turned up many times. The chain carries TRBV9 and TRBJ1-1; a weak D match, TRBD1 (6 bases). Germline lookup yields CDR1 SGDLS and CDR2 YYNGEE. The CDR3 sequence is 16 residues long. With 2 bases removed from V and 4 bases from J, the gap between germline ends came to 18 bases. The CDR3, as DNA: TGTGCCAGCAGCGTCACATACAGGGCGGGCGGCACTGAAGCTTTCTTT. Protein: CASSVTYRAGGTEAFF.

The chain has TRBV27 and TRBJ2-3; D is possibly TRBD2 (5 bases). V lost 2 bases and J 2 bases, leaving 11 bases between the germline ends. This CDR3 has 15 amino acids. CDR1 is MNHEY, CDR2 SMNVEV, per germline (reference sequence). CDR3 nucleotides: TGTGCCAGCAGTTTAGGGCTAGCCCCCACAGATACGCAGTATTTT. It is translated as CASSLGLAPTDTQYF.

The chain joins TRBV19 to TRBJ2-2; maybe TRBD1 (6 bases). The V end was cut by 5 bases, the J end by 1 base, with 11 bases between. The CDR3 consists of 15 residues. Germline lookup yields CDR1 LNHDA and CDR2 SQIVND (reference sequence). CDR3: CASSSTGLNTGELFF. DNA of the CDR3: TGTGCCAGTAGTTCAACAGGGTTGAACACCGGGGAGCTGTTTTTT.

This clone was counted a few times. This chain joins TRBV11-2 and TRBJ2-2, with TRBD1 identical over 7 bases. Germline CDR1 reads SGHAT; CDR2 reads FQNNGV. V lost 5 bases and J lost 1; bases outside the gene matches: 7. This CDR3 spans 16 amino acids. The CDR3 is CASSPRTGGNTGELFF. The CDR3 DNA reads TGTGCCAGCAGCCCCCGGACAGGAGGGAACACCGGGGAGCTGTTTTTT.

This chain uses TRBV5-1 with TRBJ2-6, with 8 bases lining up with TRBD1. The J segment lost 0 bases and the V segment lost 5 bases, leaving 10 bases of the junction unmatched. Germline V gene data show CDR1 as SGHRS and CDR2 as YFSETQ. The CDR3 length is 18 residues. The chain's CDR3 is CASRTVTGESSGANVLTF. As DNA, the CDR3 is TGCGCCAGCAGAACAGTGACAGGGGAGAGCTCTGGGGCCAACGTCCTGACTTTC. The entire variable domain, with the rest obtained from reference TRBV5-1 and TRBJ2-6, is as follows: KAGVTQTPRYLIKTRGQQVTLSCSPISGHRSVSWYQQTPGQGLQFLFEYFSETQRNKGNFPGRFSGRQFSNSRSEMNVSTLELGDSALYLCASRTVTGESSGANVLTFGAGSRLTVL.

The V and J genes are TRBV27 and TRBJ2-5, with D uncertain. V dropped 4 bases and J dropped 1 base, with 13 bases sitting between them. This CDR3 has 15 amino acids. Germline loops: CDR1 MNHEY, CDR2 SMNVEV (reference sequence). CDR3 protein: CASSSYLGSQETQYF. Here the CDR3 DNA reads TGTGCCAGCAGTTCCTACCTGGGCAGCCAAGAGACCCAGTACTTC.

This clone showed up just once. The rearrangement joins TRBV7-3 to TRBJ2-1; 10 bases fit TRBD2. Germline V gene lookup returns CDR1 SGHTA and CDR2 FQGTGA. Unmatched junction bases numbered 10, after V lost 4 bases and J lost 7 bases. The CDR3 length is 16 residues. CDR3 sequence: CASSSLTSGTLNEQFF. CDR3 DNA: TGTGCCAGCAGCTCCCTCACTAGCGGGACTCTAAATGAGCAGTTCTTC.

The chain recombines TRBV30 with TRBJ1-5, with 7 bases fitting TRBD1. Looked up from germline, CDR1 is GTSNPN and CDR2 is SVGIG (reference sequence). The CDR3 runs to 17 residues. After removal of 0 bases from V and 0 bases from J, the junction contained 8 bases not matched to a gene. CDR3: CAWSVQKGAYSNQPQHF. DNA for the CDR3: TGTGCCTGGAGTGTACAGAAGGGGGCCTATAGCAATCAGCCCCAGCATTTT. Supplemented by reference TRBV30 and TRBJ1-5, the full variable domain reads SQTIHQWPATLVQPVGSPLSLECTVEGTSNPNLYWYRQAAGRGLQLLFYSVGIGQISSEVPQNLSASRPQDRQFILSSKKLLLSDSGFYLCAWSVQKGAYSNQPQHFGDGTRLSIL.